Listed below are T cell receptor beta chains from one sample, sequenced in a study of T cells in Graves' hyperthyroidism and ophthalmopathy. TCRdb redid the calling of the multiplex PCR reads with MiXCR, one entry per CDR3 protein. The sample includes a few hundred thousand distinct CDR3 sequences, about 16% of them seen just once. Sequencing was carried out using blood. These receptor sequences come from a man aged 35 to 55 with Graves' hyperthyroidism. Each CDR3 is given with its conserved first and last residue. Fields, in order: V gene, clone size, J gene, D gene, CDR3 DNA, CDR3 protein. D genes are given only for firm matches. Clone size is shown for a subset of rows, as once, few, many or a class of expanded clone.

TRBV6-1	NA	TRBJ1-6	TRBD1	TGTGCCAGCAGTGCCGACAGGGGGCTTTCACCCCTCCACTTT	CASSADRGLSPLHF
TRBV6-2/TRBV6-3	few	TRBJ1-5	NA	TGTGCCAGCAGTTACATAGACACGCCGCATCAGCCCCAGCATTTT	CASSYIDTPHQPQHF
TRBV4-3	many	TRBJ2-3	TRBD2	TGCGCCAGCAGCCAAGACGGCCTAGCGGTTAATTTCGGCACAGATACGCAGTATTTT	CASSQDGLAVNFGTDTQYF
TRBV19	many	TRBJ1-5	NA	TGTGCCAGTAGCCCTGAGGGTTTGTATAGCAATCAGCCCCAGCATTTT	CASSPEGLYSNQPQHF
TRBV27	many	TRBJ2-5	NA	TGTGCCAGCAGTTTATCGATCTGGGAGACCCAGTACTTC	CASSLSIWETQYF
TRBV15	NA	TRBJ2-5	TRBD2	TGTGCCACCAGCAGACGGATCGAGACTAGCGGGGTGCTGGGAGAGACCCAGTACTTC	CATSRRIETSGVLGETQYF
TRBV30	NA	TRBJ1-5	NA	TGTGCCTGGACCCAGGGGAGGGGGAATCAGCCCCAGCATTTT	CAWTQGRGNQPQHF
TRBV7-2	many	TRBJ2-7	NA	TGTGCCAGCGCTAATGGGCAGCCCTACGAGCAGTACTTC	CASANGQPYEQYF
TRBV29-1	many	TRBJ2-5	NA	TGCAGCGTTGAAGGTGCGACTAGGGAAGAGACCCAGTACTTC	CSVEGATREETQYF
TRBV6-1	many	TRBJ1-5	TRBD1	TGTGCCAGCAGTGAACGGCAGGGGGCTGGACAGCCCCAGCATTTT	CASSERQGAGQPQHF
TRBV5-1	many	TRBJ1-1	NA	TGCGCCAGCAGCTACCCCCCTGGAGGCACTGAAGCTTTCTTT	CASSYPPGGTEAFF
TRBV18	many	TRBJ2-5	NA	TGTGCCAGCCGTCGGCAAGAGACCCAGTACTTC	CASRRQETQYF
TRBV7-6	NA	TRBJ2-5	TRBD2	TGTGCCAGCAGCTTAGTAACTAGCGGGGGGGCAGAGACCCTGTACTTC	CASSLVTSGGAETLYF
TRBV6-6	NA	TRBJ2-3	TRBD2	TGTGCCAGCAGTTACACTAGCGGGGGGGCACGTGATACGCAGTATTTT	CASSYTSGGARDTQYF
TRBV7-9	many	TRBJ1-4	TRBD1	TGTGCCAGCAGCCACGACCAGGGGGCTAATGAAAAACTGTTTTTT	CASSHDQGANEKLFF
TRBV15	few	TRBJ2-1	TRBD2	TGTGCCACCAGCGGGGGACTAGCGGGGAACAATGAGCAGTTCTTC	CATSGGLAGNNEQFF
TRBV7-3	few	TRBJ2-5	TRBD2	TGTGCCAGCAGCTTAACGCCCGGGGGGGCCGTAGAGACCCAGTACTTC	CASSLTPGGAVETQYF
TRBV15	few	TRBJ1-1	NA	TGTGCCACCAGCAGAGGTGGGACTGGGAGTGAAGCTTTCTTT	CATSRGGTGSEAFF
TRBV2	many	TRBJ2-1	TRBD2	TGTGCCAGCAGTGGCTTAGCGGGGGGCAATTACAATGAGCAGTTCTTC	CASSGLAGGNYNEQFF
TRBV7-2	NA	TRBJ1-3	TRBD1	TGTGCCAGCAGCTCCGGACAGGGTTTCTCTGGAAACACCATATATTTT	CASSSGQGFSGNTIYF
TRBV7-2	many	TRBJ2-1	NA	TGTGCCAGCAGCTTGAGAGGGGGGGCAGGTTACAATGAGCAGTTCTTC	CASSLRGGAGYNEQFF
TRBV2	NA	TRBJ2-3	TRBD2	TGTGCCAGCAGTGTTGAGGGACTAGCGGGGGGGCAAGATACGCAGTATTTT	CASSVEGLAGGQDTQYF
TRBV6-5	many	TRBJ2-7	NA	TGTGCCAGCAGTTACTCGAGCTCCTACGAGCAGTACTTC	CASSYSSSYEQYF
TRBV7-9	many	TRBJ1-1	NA	TGTGCCAGCAGCTTTGACGGGAACACTGAAGCTTTCTTT	CASSFDGNTEAFF
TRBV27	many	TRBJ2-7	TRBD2	TGTGCCAGCAGTCCAGCGGGACTAGCGCCTCCTACGAGCAGTCAATCCTACGAGCAGTACTTC	CASSPAGLAPPTSSQSYEQYF
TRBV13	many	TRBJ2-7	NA	TGTGCCAGCAGCTTAGCTGGGGGTTTCGAGCAGTACTTC	CASSLAGGFEQYF
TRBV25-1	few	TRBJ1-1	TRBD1	TGTGCCAGCAGTGCCTTAGGACAGGGGAGAATCTTT	CASSALGQGRIF
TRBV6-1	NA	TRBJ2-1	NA	TGTGCCAGCAGTTTCGACAGAGGGGTACACAATGAGCAGTTCTTC	CASSFDRGVHNEQFF
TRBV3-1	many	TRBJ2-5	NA	TGTGCCAGCAGCCCCGACCCGGTGGAGACCCAGTACTTC	CASSPDPVETQYF
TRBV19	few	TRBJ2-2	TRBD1	TGTGCCAGTTCCGGGACAGGATACACCGGGGAGCTGTTTTTT	CASSGTGYTGELFF
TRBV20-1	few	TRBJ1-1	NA	TGCAGTGCGCGTACGGACACTGAAGCTTTCTTT	CSARTDTEAFF
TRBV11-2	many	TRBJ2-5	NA	TGTGCCAGCAGCTTAGGCCCGACCCTAAACCAAGAGACCCAGTACTTC	CASSLGPTLNQETQYF
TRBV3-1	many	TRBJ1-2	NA	TGTGCCAGCAGCCAAGTGCAGAACTATGGCTACACCTTC	CASSQVQNYGYTF
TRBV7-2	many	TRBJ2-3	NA	TGTGCCAGCAGCTCCACCGCCTCCTCAGATACGCAGTATTTT	CASSSTASSDTQYF
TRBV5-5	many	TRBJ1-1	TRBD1	TGTGCCACCCGACAGGGGAGGTTGGACACTGAAGCTTTCTTT	CATRQGRLDTEAFF
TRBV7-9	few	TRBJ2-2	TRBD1	TGTGCCAGCACCTTGAGGGCAGGGGGCTTCGGGGAGCTGTTTTTT	CASTLRAGGFGELFF
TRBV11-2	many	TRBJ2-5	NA	TGTGCCAGCAGCTTGGGGGGGGGCTTGGGGACCCAGTACTTC	CASSLGGGLGTQYF
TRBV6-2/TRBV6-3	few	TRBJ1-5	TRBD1	TGTGCCAGCAGGACGGGAGACAGGGGAAGGGGTCAGCCCCAGCATTTT	CASRTGDRGRGQPQHF
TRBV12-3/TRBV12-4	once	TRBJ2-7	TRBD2	TGTGCCAGCAGTACGACTAGCGGGAGCCACGAGCAGTACTTC	CASSTTSGSHEQYF
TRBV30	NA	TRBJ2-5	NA	TGTGCCTGGAGTCCCGCCGGCGGTGCCTCCCAGGCCCAGTACTTC	CAWSPAGGASQAQYF
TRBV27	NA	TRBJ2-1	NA	TGTGCCAGCAGGACCTTCAGAGAGGTCAATGAGCAGTTCTTC	CASRTFREVNEQFF
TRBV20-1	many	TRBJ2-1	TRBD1	TGCAGTGCTGAAACGGGACAGGGGAGGAATGAGCAGTTCTTC	CSAETGQGRNEQFF
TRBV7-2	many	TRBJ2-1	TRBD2	TGTGCCAGCAGCTTAGTTCCAGCGGGGGGGCTGCAGTTCTTC	CASSLVPAGGLQFF
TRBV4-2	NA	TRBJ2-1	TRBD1	TGTGCCAGCAGCCAAGGGCAGGGGGCCTCCTACAATGAGCAGTTCTTC	CASSQGQGASYNEQFF
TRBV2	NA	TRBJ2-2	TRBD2	TGTGCCAGCAGTGAAACGCCGGGACTAGCGGGAGGGCCGTGGACCGGGGAGCTGTTTTTT	CASSETPGLAGGPWTGELFF
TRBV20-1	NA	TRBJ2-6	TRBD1	TGCAGTGCAAGAGGCCGGGACAGGGGGATTGGGGCCAACGTCCTGACTTTC	CSARGRDRGIGANVLTF
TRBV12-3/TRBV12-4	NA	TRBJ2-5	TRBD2	TGTGCCAGCACCCCCGCGGGGGGCCGGCAGACCCAGTACTTC	CASTPAGGRQTQYF
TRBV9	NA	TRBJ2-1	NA	TGTGCCAGCAGCGTAGCAGGGATGCCCTACAATGAGCAGTTCTTC	CASSVAGMPYNEQFF
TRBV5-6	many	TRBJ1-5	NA	TGTGCCAGCAGCGTGGGTGGGCGCAATCAGCCCCAGCATTTT	CASSVGGRNQPQHF
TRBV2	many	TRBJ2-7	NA	TGTGCCAGCAGAGTGGACGGCTCCTACGAGCAGTACTTC	CASRVDGSYEQYF
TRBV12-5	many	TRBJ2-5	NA	TGTGCTAGTGGTTTTGGTACGGGAACACCCGAAGAGACCCAGTACTTC	CASGFGTGTPEETQYF
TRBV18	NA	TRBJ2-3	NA	TGTGCCAGCTCACCTCTACGGGACATCTCTAGCACAGATACGCAGTATTTT	CASSPLRDISSTDTQYF
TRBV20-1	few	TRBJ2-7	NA	TGCAGTGCTAGACGAGAAGGGGGACATTCCTACGAGCAGTACTTC	CSARREGGHSYEQYF
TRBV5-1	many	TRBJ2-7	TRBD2	TGCGCCAGCAGCTTTGGTAGCGGGAGCTACGAGCAGTACTTC	CASSFGSGSYEQYF
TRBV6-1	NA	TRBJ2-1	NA	TGTGCCAGCAGTCCCTTAGACGGACGTTCCTACAATGAGCAGTTCTTC	CASSPLDGRSYNEQFF
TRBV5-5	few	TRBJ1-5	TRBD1	TGTGCCAGCAGCCAATCGACAGGGAGATATCAGCCCCAGCATTTT	CASSQSTGRYQPQHF
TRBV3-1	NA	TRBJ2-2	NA	TGTGCCAGCAGCCCCCCCCGGGGTGATAGAAACACCGGGGAGCTGTTTTTT	CASSPPRGDRNTGELFF
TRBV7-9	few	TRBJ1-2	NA	TGTGCCAGCAGCTTATTGACAGGACGCCCGCCCGAATATGGCTACACCTTC	CASSLLTGRPPEYGYTF
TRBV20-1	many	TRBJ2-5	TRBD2	TGCAGTGCTAGTAGAGGGGAGGGGGAGACCCAGTACTTC	CSASRGEGETQYF
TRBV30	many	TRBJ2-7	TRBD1	TGTGCCTGGAGTCCGACCCCGGGACAGGGCTCCTACGAGCAGTACTTC	CAWSPTPGQGSYEQYF